The clone carrying this T cell receptor beta chain turned up a few times. Antigen: not known. This record belongs to a study of CD8 T cells in ankylosing spondylitis. General study findings and limits: A number of the motif variants had already been described in reactive arthritis synovial fluid and blood.

CDR1 and CDR2 from the germline V gene are DFQATT and SNEGSKA (reference sequence). This CDR3 has 13 residues. V was trimmed by 4 bases and J by 1 base, leaving 7 bases between them. Scientists made TCR beta libraries using quantitative 5'-RACE with molecular barcodes. TCRdb redid the calling of the 5' RACE reads with MiXCR, one entry per CDR3 protein. Found here are some 95,000 distinct CDR3 sequences, 8.8% of them singletons; the top ten hold roughly 5.6%. Sequences were obtained from blood, either unsorted or a sorted T cell fraction (not recorded which). The rearrangement uses TRBV20-1 and TRBJ2-2; D unresolved. The TCR comes from a male donor with ankylosing spondylitis or in good health (not recorded which). CDR3 bases: TGCAGTGCTACCGCCGAGAACACCGGGGAGCTGTTTTTT. This translates into CSATAENTGELFF.